This T cell receptor beta chain was identified during a study of PD-1 blockade in mismatch repair-deficient tumors. V shed 3 bases and J shed 4 bases, with 9 bases lying between them. This CDR3 region has 13 residues. CDR1 LNHDA and CDR2 SQIVND come from the germline V gene (reference sequence). The table came from immunoSEQ multiplex PCR; TCRdb's copy has only in-frame clones and leaves some out. The sample has tens of thousands of clones; roughly 80% are singletons. There are a few counts of this clone. The TCR originated in an adult with mismatch repair-deficient cancer. The chain links TRBV19 to TRBJ1-1; D gene uncertain. Sequencing was performed on peripheral blood, taken 12 weeks after starting pembrolizumab. CDR3 nucleotides: TGTGCCAGTAGTATCGGAAGCCTCACTGAAGCTTTCTTT. Amino acid sequence: CASSIGSLTEAFF.